The 18 T cell receptor beta chains reported below all come from one sample, sequenced in a study of CD8+CD57+ T cells in acquired aplastic anemia. CDR3 and TCR beta VDJ profiling relied on a genomic DNA template. Each CDR3 protein gets one entry after TCRdb re-called the reads with MiXCR. The sample yields 98,000 or so distinct CDR3 sequences, roughly 51% seen once. Input material: sorted CD4+, CD8+, or CD8+CD57+ T cells (not recorded which) from PBMCs. These receptors were obtained from a human donor in good health, serving as a control.

This clonotype occurred a few times. The CDR3 DNA is TGCAGTGCTAGAGACAGGACTAGCGGGGTCTACGAGCAGTACTTC. It specifies CSARDRTSGVYEQYF. The chain carries TRBV20-1 and TRBJ2-7, with 12 nucleotides matching TRBD2. Looked up from germline, CDR1 is DFQATT and CDR2 is SNEGSKA (reference sequence). The trim removed 0 bases at V and 3 bases at J, leaving 3 bases unmatched. There are 15 residues in the CDR3.

This clonotype was counted at least ten times. The V gene is TRBV7-9, the J gene TRBJ1-1; D call uncertain. The germline CDR1 and CDR2 sequences are SEHNR and FQNEAQ (reference sequence). The CDR3 contains 13 residues. Trimming removed 5 bases from V and 8 bases from J, with 15 bases in between. Written as DNA, the CDR3 is TGTGCCAGCAGCCCACCTAAGTTTTCAGAAGCTTTCTTT. Translation: CASSPPKFSEAFF.

This clonotype was seen repeatedly, ten times or more. The chain carries TRBV10-3 and TRBJ2-1; D unclear. Trimming removed 3 bases at V and 0 bases at J, with 6 bases between. CDR3 length: 14 residues. In germline, CDR1 is ENHRY, CDR2 SYGVKD. CDR3 residues: CAISDVSSYNEQFF. DNA of the CDR3: TGTGCCATCAGTGATGTGAGCTCCTACAATGAGCAGTTCTTC.

This clonotype was detected many times. The rearrangement joins TRBV25-1 to TRBJ1-1, with TRBD1 identical over 12 bases. The CDR3 extends over 15 amino acids. The V and J ends lost 3 bases and 5 bases, in that order; junction bases with no gene match: 4. CDR1 is MGHDK, CDR2 SYGVNS, per germline. The CDR3 region has the DNA TGTGCCAGCAGTGAGGGGGACAGGGGGCATACTGAAGCTTTCTTT. Residues: CASSEGDRGHTEAFF.

This clonotype was detected many times. The rearrangement joins TRBV27 to TRBJ2-7; 7 bases map to TRBD1. J lost 7 bases, V lost 8 bases, and 5 bases had no gene match. The CDR3 is made up of 11 amino acids. Germline V gene lookup returns CDR1 MNHEY and CDR2 SMNVEV (reference sequence). CDR3 protein: CASGTGVEQYF. In nucleotides, the CDR3 is TGTGCCAGCGGTACAGGGGTTGAGCAGTACTTC.

This sequence joins TRBV29-1 and TRBJ1-5, with 9 positions matching TRBD1. From germline, CDR1 is SQVTM and CDR2 ANQGSEA. CDR3 length: 15 amino acids. With 7 bases clipped from V and 2 bases from J, the junction kept 9 bases outside the gene matches. The CDR3 sequence is CSATPGQGGNQPQHF. The CDR3 nucleotides are TGCAGCGCAACGCCGGGACAGGGAGGCAATCAGCCCCAGCATTTT.

This sequence joins TRBV11-1 and TRBJ2-7, with unresolved D. Trimming took 6 bases from V and 7 from J, leaving 13 bases between them. The CDR3 length is 12 residues. CDR1 is SGHAT and CDR2 is FQDESV in the germline V gene (reference sequence). The CDR3 is CASSLNLREQYF. Here the CDR3 DNA reads TGTGCCAGCAGTTTGAACTTACGGGAGCAGTACTTC.

The V and J genes are TRBV4-3 and TRBJ1-3; 8 bases are a match to TRBD1. Trimming took 0 bases from V and 4 from J; bases not matched to a gene: 8. Germline V CDR1 and CDR2: LGHNA, YSLEER. The CDR3 is made up of 17 amino acids. The CDR3 reads CASSQDPGQGNGNTIYF. For the CDR3, the DNA is TGCGCCAGCAGCCAAGATCCAGGACAGGGCAACGGAAACACCATATATTTT.

CDR3 sequence: CSASQGYEQYF. CDR3 DNA: TGCAGTGCTAGTCAGGGTTACGAGCAGTACTTC. The gene calls are TRBV20-1 and TRBJ2-7; tentatively, D is TRBD1 (5 bases). The CDR3 runs to 11 residues. The V and J ends lost 3 bases and 4 bases respectively, with 7 bases between them. Germline V CDR1 and CDR2: DFQATT, SNEGSKA (reference sequence).

The CDR3 here is CSAELQGADGTDTQYF. The DNA of the CDR3 is TGCAGCGCTGAGTTACAGGGGGCAGATGGCACAGATACGCAGTATTTT. This chain uses TRBV29-1 with TRBJ2-3, with 9 bases matching TRBD1. With V trimmed by 7 bases and J by 1 base, 12 bases remained unmatched. Looked up from germline, CDR1 is SQVTM and CDR2 is ANQGSEA. The CDR3 loop spans 16 amino acids.

This clonotype has just one count. V gene TRBV29-1 combines with J gene TRBJ2-7; D is undetermined. Trimming shortened V by 4 bases and J by 5 bases, and 9 bases separated the two germline ends. The CDR3 covers 11 residues. Germline CDR1 is SQVTM and CDR2 is ANQGSEA. Here the CDR3 DNA reads TGCAGCGTTGTTTGGACCCACGAGCAGTACTTC. Encoded protein: CSVVWTHEQYF.

The chain uses TRBV19 and TRBJ2-3; TRBD2 matches at 10 bases. Germline CDR1 LNHDA, CDR2 SQIVND (reference sequence). V lost 6 bases to trimming and J lost 0 bases; unmatched junction nucleotides: 3. This CDR3 contains 15 residues. CDR3 nucleotide sequence: TGTGCCAGTAGGTCGACTAGCGGGAGCACAGATACGCAGTATTTT. Its translation: CASRSTSGSTDTQYF.

The chain has TRBV15 and TRBJ1-3; D is uncertain. The V end was cut by 0 bases, the J end by 0 bases, with 6 bases between. CDR1 and CDR2 from the germline V gene are LNHNV and YYDKDF (reference sequence). The length of the CDR3 is 15 residues. CDR3 loop: CATSRDRVSGNTIYF. The CDR3 region has the DNA TGTGCCACCAGCAGAGATCGGGTCTCTGGAAACACCATATATTTT.

This clonotype turned up a few times. This rearrangement joins TRBV30 to TRBJ2-5, with a tentative D call TRBD2 (6 bases). The CDR3 is 13 residues long. Looked up from germline, CDR1 is GTSNPN and CDR2 is SVGIG (reference sequence). Trimming removed 3 bases from V and 1 base from J, with 9 bases in between. CDR3 nucleotides: TGTGCCTGGAGGATACTAGCCCAAGAGACCCAGTACTTC. It encodes CAWRILAQETQYF.

This clonotype was counted at least ten times. The V and J genes are TRBV7-9 and TRBJ1-5; D remains ambiguous. The V and J ends lost 5 bases and 5 bases respectively, with 13 bases between them. The CDR3 runs 14 residues. Germline V CDR1 and CDR2: SEHNR, FQNEAQ (reference sequence). DNA of the CDR3: TGTGCCAGCAGCCTTCCGGGCGGTCATCAGCCCCAGCATTTT. Its protein is CASSLPGGHQPQHF. The variable domain in full, with the rest retrieved from reference TRBV7-9 and TRBJ1-5, is DTGVSQNPRHKITKRGQNVTFRCDPISEHNRLYWYRQTLGQGPEFLTYFQNEAQLEKSRLLSDRFSAERPKGSFSTLEIQRTEQGDSAMYLCASSLPGGHQPQHFGDGTRLSIL.

This clonotype was counted ten times or more. This chain uses TRBV6-7 with TRBJ1-1; D might be TRBD1 (5 bases). TRBV6-7 is designated an ORF whose function remains uncertain. Trimming left V 7 bases short and J 7 bases short, with 7 bases between. The CDR3 has 10 amino acids. In DNA form, the CDR3 reads TGTGCCAGCACAGACAGTGAAGCTTTCTTT. Its translation is CASTDSEAFF.

A word on this clonotype: The junction differs from germline at one of its ends, possibly a read error. The chain uses TRBV7-2 and TRBJ2-7, with 9 bases identical to TRBD1. The length of the CDR3 is 14 residues. In germline, CDR1 is SGHTA, CDR2 FQGNSA. Here the CDR3 DNA reads TGCGCCAGCAGCGGGGACAGGGCCCCCTACGAGCAGTACTTC. Translation gives CASSGDRAPYEQYF.

About this clonotype: A much bigger clone sits one base away, suggesting this may be a read error. This chain connects TRBV25-1 to TRBJ2-5, with 12 nucleotides matching TRBD2. V lost 1 base to trimming and J lost 5 bases; unmatched junction nucleotides: 14. From germline, CDR1 is MGHDK and CDR2 SYGVNS. This CDR3 is 19 amino acids long. The CDR3 DNA sequence: TGTGCCAGCAGTGAATCTGGGTCCGCCTCTAGCGGGGGGGATGAGACCCAGTACTTC. Translated, it gives CASSESGSASSGGDETQYF. Full variable domain (remainder filled in from reference TRBV25-1 and TRBJ2-5): EADIYQTPRYLVIGTGKKITLECSQTMGHDKMYWYQQDPGMELHLIHYSYGVNSTEKGDLSSESTVSRIRTEHFPLTLESARPSHTSQYLCASSESGSASSGGDETQYFGPGTRLLVL.